This entry lists 17 T cell receptor beta chains sequenced from one sample in a study of OX40 agonist ivuxolimab in advanced cancers. Using immunoSEQ multiplex PCR, the repertoire was profiled, and TCRdb retains in-frame clones only, with some absent. The data show some 87,000 clones, over 80% seen once. The input for sequencing was CD4+ or CD8+ T cells sorted from blood, taken in a trial of the OX40 agonist ivuxolimab. The receptors were sampled from an adult with an advanced solid tumor such as melanoma, head and neck, liver or kidney cancer.

The chain has TRBV11-3 and TRBJ1-1; D is ambiguous. The V end lost 0 bases, the J end lost 1 base, and 9 bases lay between the germline ends. CDR3 length equals 15 residues. Germline V gene lookup returns CDR1 SGHNT and CDR2 YENEEA. CDR3 sequence: CASSLDITANTEAFF. CDR3 nucleotide sequence: TGTGCCAGCAGCTTAGATATAACGGCGAACACTGAAGCTTTCTTT.

This clone was observed a single time. V usage is TRBV30 and J usage is TRBJ2-3; D unclear. The CDR3 runs to 11 residues. Trimming left V 5 bases short and J 2 bases short, with 5 bases between. Looked up from germline, CDR1 is GTSNPN and CDR2 is SVGIG (reference sequence). The CDR3 spells CAWGFTDTQYF. The CDR3 nucleotides read TGTGCCTGGGGGTTCACAGATACGCAGTATTTT.

This chain links TRBV7-2 with TRBJ2-7, with TRBD2 identical over 12 bases. Trimming removed 4 bases from V and 4 bases from J; junction bases left unmatched: 11. This CDR3 region has 17 residues. Looked up from germline, CDR1 is SGHTA and CDR2 is FQGNSA. As DNA, the CDR3 is TGTGCCAGCAGCTCGCCGGGTCTAGCGGGGGGGATTTACGAGCAGTACTTC. This encodes CASSSPGLAGGIYEQYF.

The chain couples TRBV5-6 to TRBJ2-7; D is uncertain. The CDR3 is made up of 14 amino acids. In germline, CDR1 is SGHDT, CDR2 YYEEEE. The V end lost 1 base, the J end lost 1 base, and 9 bases lay between the germline ends. The CDR3 spells CASSLYGGSYEQYF. In DNA form, the CDR3 reads TGTGCCAGCAGCTTGTACGGTGGTTCCTACGAGCAGTACTTC.

The V gene is TRBV5-1, the J gene TRBJ1-1; D is unclear. V was shortened by 3 bases and J by 3 bases, with 12 bases between the two germline ends. The CDR3 has 14 amino acids. Germline assignment: CDR1 SGHRS and CDR2 YFSETQ. In DNA form, the CDR3 reads TGCGCCAGCAGCTCAGATGGACGGGACACTGAAGCTTTCTTT. Its translation is CASSSDGRDTEAFF. Variable domain in full (rest from reference TRBV5-1 and TRBJ1-1): KAGVTQTPRYLIKTRGQQVTLSCSPISGHRSVSWYQQTPGQGLQFLFEYFSETQRNKGNFPGRFSGRQFSNSRSEMNVSTLELGDSALYLCASSSDGRDTEAFFGQGTRLTVV.

This sequence joins TRBV11-3 and TRBJ1-2; D is uncertain. The CDR3 has 18 residues. V was trimmed by 5 bases and J by 0 bases, leaving 22 bases between them. Germline loops: CDR1 SGHNT, CDR2 YENEEA. CDR3 in DNA: TGTGCCAGCAGCCATACGATAAATACAGCTTCCACTAACTATGGCTACACCTTC. Its protein is CASSHTINTASTNYGYTF.

The V and J genes are TRBV7-2 and TRBJ2-7; perhaps TRBD2 as D (6 bases). This CDR3 is 15 amino acids long. CDR1 and CDR2 from the germline V gene are SGHTA and FQGNSA. Trimming pared 2 bases from V and 4 bases from J, leaving 15 bases between. Here the CDR3 reads CASSLQSGDVYEQYF. The CDR3 nucleotides are TGTGCCAGCAGCTTACAGTCGGGGGACGTATACGAGCAGTACTTC.

This clone was seen a single time. The chain couples TRBV27 to TRBJ1-5; possible D gene TRBD1, 5 bases. The germline V gene encodes CDR1 MNHEY and CDR2 SMNVEV (reference sequence). CDR3 length equals 17 residues. The V end was cut by 0 bases, the J end by 5 bases, with 17 bases between. CDR3 residues: CASSLSFGKGEDQPQHF. CDR3 nucleotides: TGTGCCAGCAGTTTATCGTTCGGTAAAGGGGAAGATCAGCCCCAGCATTTT.

The gene calls are TRBV2 and TRBJ1-3; D is ambiguous. The CDR3 has 12 residues. Trimming cost V 7 bases and J 0 bases, with 4 bases left between them. CDR1 and CDR2 (germline): SNHLY, FYNNEI. CDR3 loop: CASKVSGNTIYF. Here the CDR3 DNA reads TGTGCCAGCAAGGTCTCTGGAAACACCATATATTTT.

This clone has just a few counts. The rearrangement joins TRBV30 to TRBJ1-1; no clear D gene. V was pared by 3 bases and J by 5 bases, with 10 bases between. The germline gives CDR1 GTSNPN, CDR2 SVGIG (reference sequence). CDR3 size: 12 residues. This chain's CDR3 is CAWRDSETEAFF. The DNA for the CDR3 is TGTGCCTGGAGGGATTCGGAAACTGAAGCTTTCTTT.

V usage is TRBV6-5 and J usage is TRBJ1-6; D is ambiguous. Germline lookup yields CDR1 MNHEY and CDR2 SVGAGI. V lost 2 bases, J lost 7 bases, and 9 bases lay in between. The CDR3 runs to 14 residues. The CDR3 nucleotides are TGTGCCAGCAGTTACCTGGACGGGAATTCACCCCTCCACTTT. Its protein product is CASSYLDGNSPLHF.

The V call is TRBV28, the J call TRBJ1-2; D gene ambiguous. V lost 7 bases and J lost 5, with 8 bases in between. In germline, CDR1 is MDHEN, CDR2 SYDVKM. The CDR3 sequence is 11 residues long. CDR3 DNA sequence: TGTGCCAGCAATCCGGGATATGGCTACACCTTC. It specifies CASNPGYGYTF.

This chain links TRBV5-1 with TRBJ2-3; D not certain. Germline V gene sequence: CDR1 SGHRS, CDR2 YFSETQ. The CDR3 covers 13 residues. The V gene lost 2 bases and the J gene lost 2 bases, with 6 bases spanning the gap. The CDR3 nucleotides are TGCGCCAGCAGCTTAATCCCCACAGATACGCAGTATTTT. Amino acids: CASSLIPTDTQYF.

The chain has TRBV6-5 and TRBJ1-1; no firm D call. V was shortened by 0 bases and J by 11 bases, with 16 bases between the two germline ends. The CDR3 is 14 residues long. Per germline, CDR1 MNHEY and CDR2 SVGAGI. CDR3: CASSYSSLFSGAFF. The DNA of the CDR3 is TGTGCCAGCAGTTACTCCTCCCTGTTTTCTGGGGCTTTCTTT.

The chain links TRBV5-5 to TRBJ1-4; 9 bases map to TRBD1. V trimming: 7 bases; J trimming: 3 bases; junction bases outside the gene matches: 4. The CDR3 spans 14 residues. Germline V gene lookup returns CDR1 SGHKS and CDR2 YYEKEE (reference sequence). The CDR3 coding sequence is TGTGCCAGCGGAGGGACAGGGCCTAATGAAAAACTGTTTTTT. It encodes CASGGTGPNEKLFF.

This clone was seen just once. The chain couples TRBV6-6 to TRBJ1-3; D may be TRBD1 (6 bases). CDR1 is MNHNY and CDR2 is SVGAGI in the germline V gene (reference sequence). V lost 6 bases to trimming and J lost 0 bases, with 12 bases between them. The CDR3 consists of 15 residues. In nucleotides, the CDR3 is TGTGCCAGCAGGAGCAGGGGAGGCTCTGGAAACACCATATATTTT. Translated, it gives CASRSRGGSGNTIYF.

V usage is TRBV7-2 and J usage is TRBJ1-6; 7 nucleotides agree with TRBD1. From germline, CDR1 is SGHTA and CDR2 FQGNSA. The CDR3 loop spans 15 amino acids. V lost 0 bases, J lost 7 bases, and 3 bases stayed unmatched. CDR3 DNA: TGTGCCAGCAGCTTAGCGTCAGGGGGGAATTCACCCCTCCACTTT. It yields the protein CASSLASGGNSPLHF.